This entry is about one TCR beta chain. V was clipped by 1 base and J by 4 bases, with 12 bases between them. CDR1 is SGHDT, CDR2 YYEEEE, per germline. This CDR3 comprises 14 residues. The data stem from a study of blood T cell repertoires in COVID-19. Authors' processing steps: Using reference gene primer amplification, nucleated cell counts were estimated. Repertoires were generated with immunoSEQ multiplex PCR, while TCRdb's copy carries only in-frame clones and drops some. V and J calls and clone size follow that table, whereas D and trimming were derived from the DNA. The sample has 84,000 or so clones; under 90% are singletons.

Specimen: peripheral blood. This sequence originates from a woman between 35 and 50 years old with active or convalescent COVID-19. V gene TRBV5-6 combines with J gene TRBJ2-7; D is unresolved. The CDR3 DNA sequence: TGTGCCAGCAGCTTGCGGTTCGTGCCTTACGAGCAGTACTTC. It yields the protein CASSLRFVPYEQYF.